The TCR beta chain described here comes from a study of blood T cell repertoires in COVID-19. In the study overall: Sites in the United States, Italy and Spain provided acute and convalescent COVID-19 samples. PBMCs, B-cell-depleted T cells, or T cells provided the cDNA or gDNA that made up the material.

Per the authors' pipeline: Cell counts per sample came from amplifying reference gene primers. Method: immunoSEQ multiplex PCR; TCRdb's copy keeps in-frame clones and lacks some. The DNA gave D and trimming, while V, J and clone size come from that table. Of 310,000 or so clones detected, around 89% appear once; the ten largest clones hold more than 3%. Deletions cut 4 bases from V and 4 bases from J, with 9 bases between. This CDR3 spans 13 amino acids. Germline assignment: CDR1 SGDLS and CDR2 YYNGEE. This receptor was obtained from a woman aged 45-59 years with active or convalescent COVID-19. This chain joins TRBV9 and TRBJ1-5; no firm D call. The specimen was peripheral blood. CDR3 bases: TGTGCCAGCAGCTTACGGTTGAATCAGCCCCAGCATTTT. It codes for CASSLRLNQPQHF.